The present TCR beta chain was sequenced within a study of lymphopenia after photon versus proton radiotherapy. Regarding the study as a whole: Proton therapy kept repertoires fairly stable, unlike photons, which gained effector/memory cells. Post-nadir diversity loss with photons came from oligoclonal expansion, particularly CD8+ Temra cells.

TCRdb keeps only in-frame clones here, not all; method: immunoSEQ multiplex PCR. The sample has more than 9,500 clones; approximately 88% are singletons. This clone was detected only a few times. The antigen remains undetermined. J gave up 8 bases and V 4 bases, and 7 bases lay outside the gene matches. From germline, CDR1 is LNHDA and CDR2 SQIVND (reference sequence). The CDR3 extends over 15 amino acids. This sequence originates from a man aged 55 to 70 with pancreatic cancer. The chain carries TRBV19 and TRBJ2-1; 11 bases match TRBD1. The sequences come from peripheral blood, collected from a patient treated with proton-based radiotherapy. The CDR3 sequence: CASSTGTGGGDEQFF. The CDR3 nucleotides are TGTGCCAGTAGTACCGGGACAGGGGGAGGGGATGAGCAGTTCTTC.